This is a list of T cell receptor beta chains from one sample in a study of cytomegalovirus exposure and HLA in healthy donors. Some clones are missing from TCRdb's copy, which holds only in-frame ones; the method was immunoSEQ multiplex PCR. The sample has about 130,000 clones, around nine tenths seen once. The sequencing sample was made of PBMCs. The receptor source for this set is a man aged 25 to 40 in good health and CMV-seronegative. The CDR3 runs from the conserved cysteine through the conserved F or W. D genes are given only for firm matches. Some rows have no size entry. The others give once, few or many, or a class for an expanded clone.

J gene: TRBJ2-2; V gene: TRBV19; clone size: .; D gene: .; CDR3 protein: CASSTYQANTGELFF; CDR3 DNA: TGTGCCAGTAGTACGTATCAGGCGAACACCGGGGAGCTGTTTTTT
J gene: TRBJ1-3; V gene: TRBV5-1; clone size: .; D gene: TRBD1; CDR3 protein: CASSRQGTGNTIYF; CDR3 DNA: TGCGCCAGCAGCAGACAGGGTACTGGAAACACCATATATTTT
J gene: TRBJ1-1; V gene: TRBV5-4; clone size: .; D gene: .; CDR3 protein: CASSFPGMVWTEAFF; CDR3 DNA: TGTGCCAGCAGCTTCCCAGGAATGGTTTGGACTGAAGCTTTCTTT
J gene: TRBJ2-1; V gene: TRBV25-1; clone size: .; D gene: TRBD1; CDR3 protein: CASSESTGGLRYNEQFF; CDR3 DNA: TGTGCCAGCAGTGAATCTACAGGGGGACTCCGATACAATGAGCAGTTCTTC
J gene: TRBJ1-6; V gene: TRBV10-3; clone size: .; D gene: .; CDR3 protein: CAISERGTGNSPLHF; CDR3 DNA: TGTGCCATCAGTGAACGGGGGACGGGTAATTCACCCCTCCACTTT
J gene: TRBJ1-5; V gene: TRBV6-1; clone size: .; D gene: .; CDR3 protein: CASSEQDYSNQPQHF; CDR3 DNA: TGTGCCAGCAGTGAGCAGGATTATAGCAATCAGCCCCAGCATTTT
J gene: TRBJ1-5; V gene: TRBV4-1; clone size: once; D gene: .; CDR3 protein: CASSQRAGADLNSNQPQHF; CDR3 DNA: TGCGCCAGCAGCCAACGGGCGGGGGCCGACCTGAATAGCAATCAGCCCCAGCATTTT
J gene: TRBJ1-2; V gene: TRBV14; clone size: .; D gene: .; CDR3 protein: CASSQDPGVAYGYTF; CDR3 DNA: TGTGCCAGCAGCCAAGATCCAGGGGTGGCCTATGGCTACACCTTC
J gene: TRBJ2-1; V gene: TRBV4-3; clone size: .; D gene: TRBD2; CDR3 protein: CASSGLAGDNEQFF; CDR3 DNA: TGCGCCAGCAGTGGACTAGCGGGGGACAATGAGCAGTTCTTC
J gene: TRBJ1-4; V gene: TRBV15; clone size: .; D gene: .; CDR3 protein: CATSREQHNEKLFF; CDR3 DNA: TGTGCCACCAGCAGAGAACAGCATAATGAAAAACTGTTTTTT
J gene: TRBJ2-1; V gene: TRBV7-9; clone size: .; D gene: .; CDR3 protein: CASSSAPISGNEQFF; CDR3 DNA: TGTGCCAGCAGCTCCGCGCCTATATCAGGCAATGAGCAGTTCTTC
J gene: TRBJ1-5; V gene: TRBV28; clone size: .; D gene: .; CDR3 protein: CASSLRGQPQHF; CDR3 DNA: TGTGCCAGCAGCCTCAGGGGACAGCCCCAGCATTTT
J gene: TRBJ2-2; V gene: TRBV18; clone size: .; D gene: .; CDR3 protein: CASSPEIAGSTGELFF; CDR3 DNA: TGTGCCAGCTCACCAGAGATCGCGGGAAGCACCGGGGAGCTGTTTTTT
J gene: TRBJ1-4; V gene: TRBV7-9; clone size: .; D gene: TRBD1; CDR3 protein: CASSLAGTGFEKLFF; CDR3 DNA: TGTGCCAGCAGCTTAGCCGGGACAGGGTTTGAAAAACTGTTTTTT
J gene: TRBJ1-3; V gene: TRBV6-1; clone size: .; D gene: .; CDR3 protein: CASSEVQGPSGNTIYF; CDR3 DNA: TGTGCCAGCAGTGAAGTCCAGGGGCCCTCTGGAAACACCATATATTTT
J gene: TRBJ2-3; V gene: TRBV19; clone size: once; D gene: TRBD1; CDR3 protein: CASSMGRDRGFDTQYF; CDR3 DNA: TGTGCCAGTAGTATGGGTCGGGACAGGGGATTCGATACGCAGTATTTT
J gene: TRBJ2-1; V gene: TRBV6-4; clone size: .; D gene: TRBD2; CDR3 protein: CASSAGTSGGANEQFF; CDR3 DNA: TGTGCCAGCAGTGCCGGGACTAGCGGGGGGGCAAATGAGCAGTTCTTC
J gene: TRBJ1-3; V gene: TRBV18; clone size: .; D gene: .; CDR3 protein: CASSPVLGSGNTIYF; CDR3 DNA: TGTGCCAGCTCACCAGTTCTCGGTTCTGGAAACACCATATATTTT
J gene: TRBJ2-3; V gene: TRBV7-3; clone size: .; D gene: .; CDR3 protein: CASSLLQGSTDTQYF; CDR3 DNA: TGTGCCAGCAGCTTATTGCAGGGGTCCACAGATACGCAGTATTTT
J gene: TRBJ1-4; V gene: TRBV4-3; clone size: .; D gene: TRBD1; CDR3 protein: CASSQDRGSGTRGELFF; CDR3 DNA: TGCGCCAGCAGCCAAGATAGAGGGTCGGGGACCAGGGGGGAACTGTTTTTT
J gene: TRBJ2-5; V gene: TRBV18; clone size: .; D gene: TRBD1; CDR3 protein: CASSPLQGAQETQYF; CDR3 DNA: TGTGCCAGCTCACCCCTTCAGGGGGCACAAGAGACCCAGTACTTC
J gene: TRBJ1-4; V gene: TRBV6-5; clone size: .; D gene: .; CDR3 protein: CASSAMDSLGEKLFF; CDR3 DNA: TGTGCCAGCAGTGCTATGGACAGTTTGGGTGAAAAACTGTTTTTT
J gene: TRBJ1-1; V gene: TRBV6-5; clone size: .; D gene: TRBD1; CDR3 protein: CASSRTDRVNTEAFF; CDR3 DNA: TGTGCCAGCAGCCGTACAGACAGGGTGAACACTGAAGCTTTCTTT
J gene: TRBJ2-7; V gene: TRBV5-1; clone size: .; D gene: TRBD1; CDR3 protein: CASSPGTGESSYEQYF; CDR3 DNA: TGCGCCAGCAGCCCGGGGACAGGGGAAAGCTCCTACGAGCAGTACTTC
J gene: TRBJ2-7; V gene: TRBV11-2; clone size: .; D gene: .; CDR3 protein: CASSLGPGTNYEQYF; CDR3 DNA: TGTGCCAGCAGCTTAGGTCCCGGGACAAACTACGAGCAGTACTTC
J gene: TRBJ2-3; V gene: TRBV4-1; clone size: .; D gene: .; CDR3 protein: CASSQGRTLKRIPSTDTQYF; CDR3 DNA: TGCGCCAGCAGCCAAGGTCGGACTTTGAAGAGAATTCCTAGCACAGATACGCAGTATTTT
J gene: TRBJ2-5; V gene: TRBV27; clone size: .; D gene: .; CDR3 protein: CASSSRAGETQYF; CDR3 DNA: TGTGCCAGCAGTTCCAGGGCTGGCGAGACCCAGTACTTC